A single sample gave rise to the 8 T cell receptor beta chains below, sequenced in a study of CD4 T cells in relation to SARS-CoV-2 and coronaviruses. The unexposed donors gave CD4+ T cells in about 2010-2019, prior to COVID-19. The table came from immunoSEQ multiplex PCR; TCRdb's copy has only in-frame clones and leaves some out. The sample carries about 65,000 clones, around 87% recorded once. The specimen was memory CD4+ T cells from PBMCs. These receptors all come from a human donor in good health.

The chain is built from TRBV30 and TRBJ2-1, with TRBD2 matching 7 bases. Losses at the gene ends were 5 bases for V and 4 bases for J; bases not matched to a gene: 8. The CDR3 spans 14 residues. Germline CDR1 and CDR2: GTSNPN and SVGIG (reference sequence). The CDR3 loop is CAWQAGVAYNEQFF. The CDR3 nucleotides read TGTGCCTGGCAGGCGGGAGTCGCTTACAATGAGCAGTTCTTC.

This rearrangement joins TRBV5-4 to TRBJ2-7; D could derive from TRBD1 or TRBD2 (6 bases each). CDR1 is SGHNT and CDR2 is YYREEE in the germline V gene (reference sequence). The CDR3 has 15 residues. The V end was cut by 7 bases, the J end by 1 base, with 18 bases between. CDR3: CASLGGERVSYEQYF. The DNA of the CDR3 is TGTGCCAGCCTTGGGGGCGAGCGGGTTTCCTACGAGCAGTACTTC.

The CDR3 loop is CASSYPLDNSPLHF. CDR3 coding DNA: TGTGCCAGCAGTTACCCCCTGGACAACTCACCCCTCCACTTT. The chain links TRBV6-6 to TRBJ1-6; D perhaps matches TRBD1 (5 bases). The V end lost 2 bases, the J end lost 10 bases, and 12 bases lay between the germline ends. Per germline, CDR1 MNHNY and CDR2 SVGAGI (reference sequence). The CDR3 is 14 amino acids.

This clone came up once. V gene TRBV7-2 combines with J gene TRBJ1-2, with a tentative D call TRBD1 (5 bases). The CDR3 is 13 amino acids. V was cut by 5 bases and J by 3 bases, with 10 bases left in between. Germline V gene sequence: CDR1 SGHTA, CDR2 FQGNSA. Here the CDR3 DNA reads TGTGCCAGCAGCCTCAGGGTTTACTATGGCTACACCTTC. Its translation: CASSLRVYYGYTF.

The chain links TRBV7-9 to TRBJ2-5, with a tentative D call TRBD1 (5 bases). This CDR3 spans 15 amino acids. Germline CDR1 reads SEHNR; CDR2 reads FQNEAQ (reference sequence). The V end lost 0 bases, the J end lost 5 bases, and 13 bases lay between the germline ends. CDR3 DNA sequence: TGTGCCAGCAGCTTAGCAGGCAGGGTACAGGAGACCCAGTACTTC. Encoded protein: CASSLAGRVQETQYF.

The chain combines TRBV24-1 with TRBJ2-3; D perhaps matches TRBD2 (6 bases). This CDR3 comprises 13 residues. Germline CDR1 and CDR2: KGHDR and SFDVKD. Between the trimmed V and J ends, which lost 5 bases and 4 bases, there was a span of 9 bases. In DNA form, the CDR3 reads TGTGCCACCAGTGTCTCGGGAGCAGATACGCAGTATTTT. Its protein product is CATSVSGADTQYF.

The chain is built from TRBV6-2 or TRBV6-3 and TRBJ2-3, with TRBD2 matching 13 bases. Trimming removed 3 bases from V and 1 base from J; junction bases left unmatched: 7. Germline values: CDR1 MNHEY, CDR2 SVGEGT. This CDR3 comprises 18 residues. CDR3 DNA sequence: TGTGCCAGCAGTTATCGACTAGCGGGGGGTCTTGGCACAGATACGCAGTATTTT. Residues: CASSYRLAGGLGTDTQYF.

This rearrangement joins TRBV3-1 (or the pseudogene TRBV3-2) to TRBJ1-3; D call uncertain. CDR3 size: 13 residues. V lost 4 bases to trimming and J lost 4 bases, with 8 bases between them. Per the germline V gene, CDR1 is LGHDT and CDR2 is YNNKEL (reference sequence). The CDR3 nucleotides are TGTGCCAGCAGCCCGAGCTCGGGAAACACCATATATTTT. Protein sequence: CASSPSSGNTIYF.